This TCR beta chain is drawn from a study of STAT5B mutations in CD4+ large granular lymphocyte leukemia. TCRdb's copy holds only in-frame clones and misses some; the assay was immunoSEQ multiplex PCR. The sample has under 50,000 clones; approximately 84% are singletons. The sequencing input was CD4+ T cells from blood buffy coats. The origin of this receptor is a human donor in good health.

The CDR3 here is CASSLGSYEQFF. CDR3 nucleotide sequence: TGTGCCAGCAGCTTAGGTAGCTATGAGCAGTTCTTC. V usage is TRBV7-2 and J usage is TRBJ2-1; no reliable D call. V was shortened by 1 base and J by 8 bases, with 6 bases between the two germline ends. CDR1 and CDR2 from the germline V gene are SGHTA and FQGNSA. This CDR3 region has 12 residues.